The source of this T cell receptor beta chain is a study of human T cells and chemical hapten exposure. Study-wide context: The use of 2% DPC on roughly 2 cm by roughly 2 cm of upper inner arm skin constituted sensitization.

Time point in this sample: patch test 2, 6 weeks after DPC sensitization. The treatment denotes: therapeutic diphenylcyclopropenone sensitization with weekly scalp DPC. Ten or more counts support this clonotype. The CDR3 totals 16 residues. CDR1 and CDR2 (germline): KGHDR, SFDVKD. V dropped 4 bases and J dropped 0; count of bases not matched to a gene: 5. TCRdb fed the RACE reads into MiXCR, producing one record per CDR3 protein. The repertoire holds tens of thousands of distinct CDR3 sequences, with over 6.5% as singletons. This specimen consisted of whole blood, obtained in connection with sensitization to the hapten diphenylcyclopropenone (DPC). The genes are TRBV24-1 and TRBJ2-4, with 7 bases aligning to TRBD1. The receptor comes from a woman aged 45-60 years with alopecia areata. Some clones in this sample may be carry-over from other donors' samples. This CDR3 is CATSDGTEKAKNIQYF. DNA for the CDR3: TGTGCCACCAGTGACGGGACAGAAAAAGCCAAAAACATTCAGTACTTC.